A single TCR beta chain is shown here with its context. The assay was immunoSEQ multiplex PCR, and TCRdb's table has in-frame clones only and misses some. The sample has about 150,000 clones; 93% are singletons. This record comes from a study of control samples from healthy donors and cancer patients. From germline, CDR1 is SGHAT and CDR2 FQNNGV. Trimming removed 1 base from V and 6 bases from J, with 12 bases in between. This CDR3 is built from 14 residues. The source is a man between 18 and 35 years old in good health. The sample comprised blood. The rearrangement uses TRBV11-2 and TRBJ1-1, with D tentatively TRBD1 (5 bases). Here the CDR3 DNA reads TGTGCCAGCAGCTTAGGGGGGTCGGCCGCTGAAGCTTTCTTT. Protein sequence: CASSLGGSAAEAFF.